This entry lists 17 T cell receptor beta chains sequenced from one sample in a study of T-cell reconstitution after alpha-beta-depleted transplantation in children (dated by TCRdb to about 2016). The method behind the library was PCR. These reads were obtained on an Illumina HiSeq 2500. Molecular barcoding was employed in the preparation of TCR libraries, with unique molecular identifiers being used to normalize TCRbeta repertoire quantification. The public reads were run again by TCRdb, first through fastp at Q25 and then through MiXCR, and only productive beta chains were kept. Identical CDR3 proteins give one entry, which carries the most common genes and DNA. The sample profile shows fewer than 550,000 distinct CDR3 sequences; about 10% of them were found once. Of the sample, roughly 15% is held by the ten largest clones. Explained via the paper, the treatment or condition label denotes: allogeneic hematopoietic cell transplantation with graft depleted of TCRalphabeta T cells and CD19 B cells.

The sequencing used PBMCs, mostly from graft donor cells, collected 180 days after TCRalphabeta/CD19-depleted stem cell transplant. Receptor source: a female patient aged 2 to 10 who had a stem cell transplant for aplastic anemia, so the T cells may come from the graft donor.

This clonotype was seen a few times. In DNA form, the CDR3 reads TGTGCCAGCAGCCGCAGACCGGGACCCTACCGGTCGGACACCATATATTTT. Translation: CASSRRPGPYRSDTIYF. The chain couples TRBV14 to TRBJ1-3; D possibly corresponds to TRBD1 (5 bases). This CDR3 spans 17 amino acids. Germline assignment: CDR1 SGHDN and CDR2 FVKESK. V gave up 4 bases and J gave up 8 bases, with 24 bases separating them.

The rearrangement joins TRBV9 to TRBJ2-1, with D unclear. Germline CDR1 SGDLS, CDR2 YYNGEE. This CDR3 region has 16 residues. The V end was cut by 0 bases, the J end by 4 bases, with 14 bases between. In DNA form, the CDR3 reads TGTGCCAGCAGCGTAGGTGGCCAGACCTTGTACAATGAGCAGTTCTTC. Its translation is CASSVGGQTLYNEQFF.

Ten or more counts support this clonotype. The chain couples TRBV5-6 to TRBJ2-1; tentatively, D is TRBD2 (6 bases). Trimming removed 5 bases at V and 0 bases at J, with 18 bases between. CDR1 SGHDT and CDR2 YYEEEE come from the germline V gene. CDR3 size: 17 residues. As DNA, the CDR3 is TGTGCCAGCAGGGGAGGCGGGCGTCTTTTCTCCTACAATGAGCAGTTCTTC. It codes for CASRGGGRLFSYNEQFF.

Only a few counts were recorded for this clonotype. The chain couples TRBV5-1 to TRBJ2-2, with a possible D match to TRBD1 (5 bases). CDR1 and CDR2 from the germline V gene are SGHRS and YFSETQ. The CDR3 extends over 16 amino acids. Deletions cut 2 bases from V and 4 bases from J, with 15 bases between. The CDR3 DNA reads TGCGCCAGCAGCTTTAGCCAGGGCGGTTCCACCGGGGAGCTGTTTTTT. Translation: CASSFSQGGSTGELFF.

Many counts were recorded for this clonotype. The CDR3 region has the DNA TGTGCCAGCAGCCTCGGACTAGCGGAAGATACGCAGTATTTT. Translation gives CASSLGLAEDTQYF. The chain uses TRBV7-9 and TRBJ2-3; 10 nucleotides agree with TRBD2. The V gene's germline CDR1 is SEHNR and CDR2 FQNEAQ (reference sequence). The ends lost 5 bases at V and 5 bases at J; junction bases unmatched: 4. CDR3 length equals 14 residues. Full variable domain (missing parts from reference TRBV7-9 and TRBJ2-3): DTGVSQNPRHKITKRGQNVTFRCDPISEHNRLYWYRQTLGQGPEFLTYFQNEAQLEKSRLLSDRFSAERPKGSFSTLEIQRTEQGDSAMYLCASSLGLAEDTQYFGPGTRLTVL.

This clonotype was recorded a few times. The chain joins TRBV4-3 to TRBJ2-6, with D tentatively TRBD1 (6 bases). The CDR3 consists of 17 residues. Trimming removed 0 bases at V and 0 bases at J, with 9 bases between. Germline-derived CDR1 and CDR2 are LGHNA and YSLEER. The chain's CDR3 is CASSQEGHSSGANVLTF. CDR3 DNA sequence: TGCGCCAGCAGCCAAGAGGGACACAGCTCTGGGGCCAACGTCCTGACTTTC.

CDR3 DNA sequence: TGTGCCAGCAGTTTATCGGCTGGGACAGCTTACAATGAGCAGTTCTTC. It codes for CASSLSAGTAYNEQFF. V is TRBV27 and J is TRBJ2-1; 7 positions agree with TRBD1. This CDR3 has 16 residues. The trim removed 0 bases at V and 4 bases at J, leaving 6 bases unmatched. Germline V gene sequence: CDR1 MNHEY, CDR2 SMNVEV (reference sequence).

The DNA for the CDR3 is TGTGCCAGCAGCGGCGTGGGGGTTCACAATGAGCAGTTCTTC. This gives the protein CASSGVGVHNEQFF. The chain uses TRBV7-2 and TRBJ2-1; either TRBD1 or TRBD2 may supply D (5 bases each). Trimming removed 5 bases from V and 5 bases from J, with 13 bases in between. This CDR3 spans 14 amino acids. Looked up from germline, CDR1 is SGHTA and CDR2 is FQGNSA.

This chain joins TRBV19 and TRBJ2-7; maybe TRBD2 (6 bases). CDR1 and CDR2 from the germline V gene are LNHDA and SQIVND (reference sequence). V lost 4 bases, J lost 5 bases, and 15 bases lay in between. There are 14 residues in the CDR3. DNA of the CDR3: TGTGCCAGTAGTACAACGGGACTTCTCAACGAGCAGTACTTC. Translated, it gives CASSTTGLLNEQYF.

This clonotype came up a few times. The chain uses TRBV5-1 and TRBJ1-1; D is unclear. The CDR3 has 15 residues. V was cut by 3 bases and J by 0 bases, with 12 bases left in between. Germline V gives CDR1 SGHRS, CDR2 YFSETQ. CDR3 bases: TGCGCCAGCAGCTCAATTCCGGGAGTGAACACTGAAGCTTTCTTT. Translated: CASSSIPGVNTEAFF.

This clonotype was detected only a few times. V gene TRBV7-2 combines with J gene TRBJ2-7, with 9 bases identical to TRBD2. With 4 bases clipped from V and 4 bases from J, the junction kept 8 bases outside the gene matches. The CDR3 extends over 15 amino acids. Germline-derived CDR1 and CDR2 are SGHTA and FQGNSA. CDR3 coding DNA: TGTGCCAGCAGCTCTGCTGCGGGAGGGGGGTACGAGCAGTACTTC. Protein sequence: CASSSAAGGGYEQYF.

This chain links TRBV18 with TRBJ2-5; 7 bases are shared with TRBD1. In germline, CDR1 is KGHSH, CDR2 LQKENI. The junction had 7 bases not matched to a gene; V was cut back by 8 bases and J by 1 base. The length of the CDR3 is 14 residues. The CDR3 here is CASRPRQGQETQYF. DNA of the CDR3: TGTGCCAGCCGACCCCGACAGGGCCAAGAGACCCAGTACTTC.

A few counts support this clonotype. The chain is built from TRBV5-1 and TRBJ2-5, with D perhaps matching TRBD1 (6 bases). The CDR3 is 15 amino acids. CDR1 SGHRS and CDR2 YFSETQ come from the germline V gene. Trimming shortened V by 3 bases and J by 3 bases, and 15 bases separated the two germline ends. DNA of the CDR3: TGCGCCAGCAGCTCTAAGATTAACAGGGAAGAGACCCAGTACTTC. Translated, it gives CASSSKINREETQYF.

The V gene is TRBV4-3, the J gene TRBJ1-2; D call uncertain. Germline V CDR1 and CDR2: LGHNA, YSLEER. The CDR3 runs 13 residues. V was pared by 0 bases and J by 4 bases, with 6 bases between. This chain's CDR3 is CASSQDWAYGYTF. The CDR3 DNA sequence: TGCGCCAGCAGCCAAGATTGGGCCTATGGCTACACCTTC.

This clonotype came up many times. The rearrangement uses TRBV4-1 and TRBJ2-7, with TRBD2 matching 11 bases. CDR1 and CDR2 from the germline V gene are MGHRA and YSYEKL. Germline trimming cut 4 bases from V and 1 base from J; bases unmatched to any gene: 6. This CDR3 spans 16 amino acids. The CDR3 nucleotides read TGCGCCAGCAGCCTCCAACTAGCGGGGGAGTCCTACGAGCAGTACTTC. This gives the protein CASSLQLAGESYEQYF.

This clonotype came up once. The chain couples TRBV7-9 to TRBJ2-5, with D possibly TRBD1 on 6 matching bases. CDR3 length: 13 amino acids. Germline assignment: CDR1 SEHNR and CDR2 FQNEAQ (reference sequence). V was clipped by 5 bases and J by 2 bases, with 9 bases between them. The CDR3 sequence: CASSRQVQETQYF. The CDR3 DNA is TGTGCCAGCAGCCGACAGGTACAAGAGACCCAGTACTTC.

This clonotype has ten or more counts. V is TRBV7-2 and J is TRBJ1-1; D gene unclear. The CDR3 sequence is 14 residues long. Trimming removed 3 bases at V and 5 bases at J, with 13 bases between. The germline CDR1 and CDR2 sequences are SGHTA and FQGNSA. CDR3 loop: CASSFQPPGTEAFF. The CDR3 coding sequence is TGTGCCAGCAGCTTTCAACCCCCGGGGACTGAAGCTTTCTTT.